This record concerns one TCR beta chain sequence. Some clones are missing from TCRdb's copy, which holds only in-frame ones; the method was immunoSEQ multiplex PCR. The table has around 30,000 clones, 86% seen once; the top ten hold about a fifth. The sample is drawn from a study of sequential checkpoint blockade in melanoma. Study context: Each arm's sequence ended with maintenance nivolumab.

CDR3 length: 15 amino acids. Trimming stripped 6 bases from V and 1 base from J, with 15 bases between. The germline V gene encodes CDR1 SNHLY and CDR2 FYNNEI. Treatment of the sample: randomized to nivolumab then ipilimumab (arm A) or the reverse (arm B). From thawed PBMCs, live CD3+CD8+ cells negative for CD19 and CD56 were sorted. The sequence was obtained from a human donor with melanoma. V and J are TRBV2 and TRBJ1-2; D perhaps matches TRBD1 (5 bases). Sequencing used CD8+ T cells sorted from blood (inferred from file names), obtained from a patient given nivolumab and ipilimumab in sequence. CDR3 region: CASSWGGRLNYGYTF. CDR3 bases: TGTGCCAGCAGCTGGGGGGGTCGGCTTAACTATGGCTACACCTTC.